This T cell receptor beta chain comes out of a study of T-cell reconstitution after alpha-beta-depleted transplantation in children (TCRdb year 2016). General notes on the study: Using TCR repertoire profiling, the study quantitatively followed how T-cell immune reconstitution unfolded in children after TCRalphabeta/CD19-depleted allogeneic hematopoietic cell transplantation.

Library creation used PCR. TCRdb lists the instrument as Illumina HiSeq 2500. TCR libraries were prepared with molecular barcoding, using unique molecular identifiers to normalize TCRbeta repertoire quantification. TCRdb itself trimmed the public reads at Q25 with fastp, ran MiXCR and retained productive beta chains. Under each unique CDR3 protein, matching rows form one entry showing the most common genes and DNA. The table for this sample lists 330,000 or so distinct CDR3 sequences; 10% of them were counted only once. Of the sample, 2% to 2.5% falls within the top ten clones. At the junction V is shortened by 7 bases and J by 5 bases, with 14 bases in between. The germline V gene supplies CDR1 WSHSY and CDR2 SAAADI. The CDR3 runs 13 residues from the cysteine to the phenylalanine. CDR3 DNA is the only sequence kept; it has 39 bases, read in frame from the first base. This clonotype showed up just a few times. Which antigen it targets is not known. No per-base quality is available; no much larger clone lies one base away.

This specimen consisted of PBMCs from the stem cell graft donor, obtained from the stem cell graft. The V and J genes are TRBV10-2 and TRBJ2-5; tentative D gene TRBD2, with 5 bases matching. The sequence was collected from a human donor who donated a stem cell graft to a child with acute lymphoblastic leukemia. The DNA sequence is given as TGCGCCAGCAAGGAGGCCGGAGTTGAGACCCAGTACTTC. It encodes CASKEAGVETQYF.